This T cell receptor beta chain was found in a study of blood T cell repertoires in COVID-19. In the study overall: PBMCs, B-cell-depleted T cells, or T cells provided the cDNA or gDNA that made up the material.

This table comes from immunoSEQ multiplex PCR, and its TCRdb copy is limited to in-frame clones, with some not included. The table records 270,000 or so clones, more than 75% of them present only once. The cohort comprised adults aged roughly 18 to 90 years residing in 20 to 30 US areas. The sequenced sample was PBMCs or T cells enriched from blood (not recorded which). This sequence was found in a woman between 40 and 55 years old with acute COVID-19.

The chain's CDR3 is CASNFGGGETQYF. Written as DNA, the CDR3 is TGTGCCAGCAACTTCGGGGGAGGGGAGACCCAGTACTTC. This chain uses TRBV5-5 with TRBJ2-5, with 7 bases that match TRBD2. V lost 6 bases and J lost 5; bases outside the gene matches: 7. Germline values: CDR1 SGHKS, CDR2 YYEKEE (reference sequence). The CDR3 has 13 residues.